These 26 T cell receptor beta chains were all obtained from the same sample, sequenced in a study of T cell responses to AZD1222 COVID-19 vaccine. Repertoires were generated with immunoSEQ multiplex PCR, while TCRdb's copy carries only in-frame clones and drops some. The data hold under 150,000 clones, with more than 85% observed a single time. The specimen was peripheral blood, collected on day 0 of AZD1222 vaccination. These TCRs come from an adult in good health.

The DNA for the CDR3 is TGTGCCAGCAGCGTAGAGGGGGTAGAAGCTTTCTTT. Residues: CASSVEGVEAFF. The rearrangement links TRBV9 to TRBJ1-1; possibly TRBD1 for D (6 bases). Germline lookup yields CDR1 SGDLS and CDR2 YYNGEE. Trimming left V 0 bases short and J 8 bases short, with 8 bases between. The CDR3 contains 12 residues.

The chain has TRBV28 and TRBJ1-1; 7 nucleotides agree with TRBD1. The V gene end was trimmed by 1 base and the J gene end by 6 bases; junction bases not matched to a gene: 2. Germline V gene sequence: CDR1 MDHEN, CDR2 SYDVKM. The CDR3 consists of 13 residues. DNA for the CDR3: TGTGCCAGCAGTTTATCAGGGGGACCTGAAGCTTTCTTT. As protein: CASSLSGGPEAFF.

This rearrangement joins TRBV25-1 to TRBJ2-7, with D perhaps TRBD1 (5 bases). Trimming took 5 bases from V and 0 from J, leaving 17 bases between them. Germline CDR1 reads MGHDK; CDR2 reads SYGVNS. This CDR3 comprises 16 residues. CDR3 amino acids: CASSSPGWGTSYEQYF. Here the CDR3 DNA reads TGTGCCAGCAGTTCCCCGGGTTGGGGCACCTCCTACGAGCAGTACTTC.

The chain couples TRBV4-1 to TRBJ1-1; D not certain. V was trimmed by 1 base and J by 11 bases, leaving 14 bases between them. Per germline, CDR1 MGHRA and CDR2 YSYEKL. This CDR3 contains 13 residues. CDR3 sequence (DNA): TGCGCCAGCAGCCAAGTTAGCCGGGAAGAGGCTTTCTTT. It yields the protein CASSQVSREEAFF.

The rearrangement links TRBV3-1 (or the pseudogene TRBV3-2) to TRBJ2-1, with D perhaps matching TRBD1 or TRBD2 (6 bases each). Germline V gene data show CDR1 as LGHDT and CDR2 as YNNKEL (reference sequence). The CDR3 sequence is 16 residues long. V was cut by 4 bases and J by 0 bases, with 13 bases left in between. The chain's CDR3 is CASSRSGADSYNEQFF. CDR3 nucleotide sequence: TGTGCCAGCAGCCGCTCGGGGGCGGACTCCTACAATGAGCAGTTCTTC.

This clone was seen a single time. The CDR3 region is CASSVAGAGFNEQYF. The CDR3 bases are TGTGCCAGCAGCGTAGCTGGAGCGGGATTCAACGAGCAGTACTTC. The V call is TRBV9, the J call TRBJ2-7, with TRBD2 matching 7 bases. The CDR3 loop spans 15 amino acids. V was pared by 0 bases and J by 5 bases, with 8 bases of the junction left unmatched. Looked up from germline, CDR1 is SGDLS and CDR2 is YYNGEE.

This chain connects TRBV6-5 to TRBJ2-2; perhaps TRBD1 as D (6 bases). The germline V gene encodes CDR1 MNHEY and CDR2 SVGAGI. This CDR3 contains 14 residues. This CDR3 is CGSGFAGATGELFF. The CDR3 DNA follows: TGTGGGAGTGGGTTCGCAGGGGCCACCGGGGAGCTGTTTTTT.

The chain combines TRBV7-2 with TRBJ2-1, with D uncertain. Trimming left V 0 bases short and J 5 bases short, with 8 bases between. CDR1 and CDR2 (germline): SGHTA, FQGNSA. The CDR3 totals 14 residues. CDR3 sequence: CASSLAGRNNEQFF. CDR3 nucleotide sequence: TGTGCCAGCAGCTTAGCTGGACGGAACAATGAGCAGTTCTTC.

The gene calls are TRBV4-1 and TRBJ1-2; 10 bases match TRBD1. With V trimmed by 0 bases and J by 4 bases, 5 bases remained unmatched. The CDR3 runs to 16 residues. Germline loops: CDR1 MGHRA, CDR2 YSYEKL. CDR3: CASSQETGGFFYGYTF. CDR3 DNA: TGCGCCAGCAGCCAAGAGACAGGGGGCTTTTTCTATGGCTACACCTTC.

This clone was seen just once. CDR3 residues: CASSELARASGNTIYF. The CDR3 coding sequence is TGTGCCAGCAGTGAATTGGCCAGGGCGTCTGGAAACACCATATATTTT. This chain uses TRBV6-1 with TRBJ1-3, with a possible D match to TRBD1 (5 bases). Germline V CDR1 and CDR2: MNHNS, SASEGT. The CDR3 covers 16 residues. Deletions cut 2 bases from V and 1 base from J, with 12 bases between.

This chain links TRBV19 with TRBJ1-2; D is ambiguous. Looked up from germline, CDR1 is LNHDA and CDR2 is SQIVND (reference sequence). The CDR3 runs to 10 residues. Trimming removed 7 bases from V and 8 bases from J, with 8 bases in between. Here the CDR3 DNA reads TGTGCCAGTAAGGGTTACGGCTACACCTTC. It codes for CASKGYGYTF.

V usage is TRBV9 and J usage is TRBJ1-2, with D perhaps TRBD1 (5 bases). Trimming took 0 bases from V and 4 from J, leaving 10 bases between them. The CDR3 has 14 amino acids. Per the germline V gene, CDR1 is SGDLS and CDR2 is YYNGEE. This CDR3 reads CASSVDWGSYGYTF. CDR3 DNA sequence: TGTGCCAGCAGCGTAGATTGGGGGAGCTATGGCTACACCTTC.

V is TRBV6-1 and J is TRBJ1-4, with 7 bases fitting TRBD1. Germline trimming cut 4 bases from V and 6 bases from J; bases unmatched to any gene: 11. From germline, CDR1 is MNHNS and CDR2 SASEGT. The CDR3 loop spans 16 amino acids. CDR3 residues: CASSARPGQRDEKLFF. The CDR3 coding sequence is TGTGCCAGCAGTGCCCGCCCGGGACAGAGAGATGAAAAACTGTTTTTT.

The chain couples TRBV7-7 to TRBJ2-1; D is undetermined. CDR1 is SSHAT, CDR2 FNYEAQ, per germline (reference sequence). V lost 5 bases, J lost 10 bases, and 18 bases lay in between. This CDR3 is 14 amino acids long. This chain's CDR3 is CASSPDPIFSEQFF. In DNA, the CDR3 is TGTGCCAGCAGCCCCGACCCCATTTTCAGCGAGCAGTTCTTC.

V gene TRBV10-3 combines with J gene TRBJ2-7; D gene uncertain. Germline CDR1 is ENHRY and CDR2 is SYGVKD. The CDR3 consists of 16 residues. Trimming removed 0 bases at V and 3 bases at J, with 15 bases between. The CDR3 is CAISESGSPRFYEQYF. CDR3 in DNA: TGTGCCATCAGTGAGTCTGGTAGCCCTCGTTTCTACGAGCAGTACTTC.

This clone came up once. The rearrangement joins TRBV7-2 to TRBJ1-6; no clear D. The CDR3 is 17 amino acids. The ends were cut back, 0 bases at V and 0 bases at J, with 9 bases in the middle. The germline V gene encodes CDR1 SGHTA and CDR2 FQGNSA. The CDR3: CASSLAYVGSYNSPLHF. In nucleotides, the CDR3 is TGTGCCAGCAGCTTAGCTTATGTTGGCTCCTATAATTCACCCCTCCACTTT.

This chain links TRBV6-5 with TRBJ2-1; 7 nucleotides line up with TRBD1. Per germline, CDR1 MNHEY and CDR2 SVGAGI. The CDR3 is 13 amino acids. J lost 6 bases, V lost 8 bases, and 7 bases had no gene match. The CDR3 here is CASRLGQFNEQFF. The CDR3 bases are TGTGCCAGCCGCCTGGGACAGTTCAATGAGCAGTTCTTC.

This chain joins TRBV27 and TRBJ2-7, with TRBD1 identical over 7 bases. V was pared by 5 bases and J by 3 bases, with 4 bases of the junction left unmatched. Germline CDR1 reads MNHEY; CDR2 reads SMNVEV (reference sequence). The CDR3 covers 13 residues. The CDR3, as DNA: TGTGCCAGCAGTCCGACAGGGTACTACGAGCAGTACTTC. It encodes CASSPTGYYEQYF.

The chain recombines TRBV7-2 with TRBJ2-2; TRBD2 might be the D (7 bases). The germline CDR1 and CDR2 sequences are SGHTA and FQGNSA. The CDR3 is 14 amino acids. V lost 5 bases and J lost 7, with 14 bases in between. The CDR3 reads CASSRGAPRGELFF. The DNA for the CDR3 is TGTGCCAGCAGCCGGGGGGCCCCCCGCGGGGAGCTGTTTTTT. Supplemented by reference TRBV7-2 and TRBJ2-2, the full variable domain reads GAGVSQSPSNKVTEKGKDVELRCDPISGHTALYWYRQSLGQGLEFLIYFQGNSAPDKSGLPSDRFSAERTGGSVSTLTIQRTQQEDSAVYLCASSRGAPRGELFFGEGSRLTVL.

This clone was counted only a few times. Here the CDR3 reads CASSLTGLNYGYTF. In nucleotides, the CDR3 is TGTGCCAGCAGTCTGACAGGGCTTAACTATGGCTACACCTTC. This chain joins TRBV2 and TRBJ1-2, with TRBD1 identical over 7 bases. V lost 5 bases to trimming and J lost 1 base; unmatched junction nucleotides: 4. The CDR3 spans 14 residues. Germline V gene lookup returns CDR1 SNHLY and CDR2 FYNNEI.

The gene calls are TRBV30 and TRBJ1-4; weak D call: TRBD1 (5 bases). Trimming took off 5 bases at V and 0 bases at J, with 13 bases between the two ends. This CDR3 contains 15 residues. From germline, CDR1 is GTSNPN and CDR2 SVGIG (reference sequence). DNA for the CDR3: TGTGCCTGGGCCAAGGGGACTGCAACTAATGAAAAACTGTTTTTT. It codes for CAWAKGTATNEKLFF.

The chain has TRBV2 and TRBJ1-6; no firm D call. CDR3 length: 15 amino acids. The V gene's germline CDR1 is SNHLY and CDR2 FYNNEI. V gave up 1 base and J gave up 8 bases, with 12 bases separating them. CDR3: CASSEGWKRDSPLHF. The CDR3 DNA is TGTGCCAGCAGTGAAGGGTGGAAGAGGGATTCACCCCTCCACTTT.

The chain recombines TRBV29-1 with TRBJ2-2; D might be TRBD1 (6 bases). Germline CDR1 SQVTM, CDR2 ANQGSEA. V lost 6 bases and J 5 bases, leaving 16 bases between the germline ends. The CDR3 spans 14 residues. The CDR3: CSVDTGYSTGELFF. In DNA, the CDR3 is TGCAGCGTGGATACAGGGTATAGTACCGGGGAGCTGTTTTTT.

This chain connects TRBV28 to TRBJ1-5, with D possibly being TRBD1 (5 bases). V dropped 6 bases and J dropped 3 bases, with 15 bases sitting between them. Germline CDR1 MDHEN, CDR2 SYDVKM. The CDR3 loop spans 15 amino acids. The DNA for the CDR3 is TGTGCCAGCAGCCAGGAGGGGAGGCACAATCAGCCCCAGCATTTT. Translation gives CASSQEGRHNQPQHF.

The chain is built from TRBV7-3 and TRBJ2-5, with TRBD2 matching 9 bases. V gave up 1 base and J gave up 5 bases; unmatched junction bases: 5. There are 15 residues in the CDR3. CDR1 SGHTA and CDR2 FQGTGA come from the germline V gene. DNA of the CDR3: TGTGCCAGCAGCTTAATTAGCGGGGGCCAGGAGACCCAGTACTTC. It is translated as CASSLISGGQETQYF.

This clone was detected only a few times. V gene TRBV6-5 combines with J gene TRBJ2-3, with TRBD2 as a possible D gene (6 bases). The germline CDR1 and CDR2 sequences are MNHEY and SVGAGI. The V gene lost 2 bases and the J gene lost 1 base, with 7 bases spanning the gap. The CDR3 covers 14 residues. The CDR3 loop reads CASSYPGGTDTQYF. The CDR3 DNA reads TGTGCCAGCAGTTACCCGGGGGGCACAGATACGCAGTATTTT.